Below are 10 T cell receptor beta chains sequenced from a single sample in a study of T cell responses to AZD1222 COVID-19 vaccine. TCRdb's table, derived via immunoSEQ multiplex PCR, lists solely in-frame clones and lacks some. The repertoire holds approximately 73,000 clones, with roughly 80% as singletons. The starting material was peripheral blood, obtained on day 0 of AZD1222 vaccination. The origin of the receptors is an adult in good health.

This sequence joins TRBV6-2 or TRBV6-3 and TRBJ2-2; perhaps TRBD2 as D (6 bases). The CDR3 extends over 16 amino acids. The germline V gene encodes CDR1 MNHEY and CDR2 SVGEGT. V dropped 6 bases and J dropped 3 bases, with 17 bases sitting between them. CDR3 region: CASSRGLSRDTGELFF. The CDR3 nucleotides read TGTGCCAGCAGCCGGGGACTTTCGCGGGACACCGGGGAGCTGTTTTTT.

This rearrangement joins TRBV18 to TRBJ1-5, with 8 positions matching TRBD1. V trimming: 3 bases; J trimming: 4 bases; junction bases outside the gene matches: 2. Germline-derived CDR1 and CDR2 are KGHSH and LQKENI. The CDR3 spans 14 residues. The CDR3 DNA reads as TGTGCCAGCTCACCCGGGACAGGAAATCAGCCCCAGCATTTT. Translation gives CASSPGTGNQPQHF.

The J gene is TRBJ1-1, the V gene TRBV30; D is undetermined. Trimming pared 3 bases from V and 5 bases from J, leaving 22 bases between. Germline lookup yields CDR1 GTSNPN and CDR2 SVGIG (reference sequence). The CDR3 is 16 amino acids. The CDR3 loop reads CAWRRLGSTERTEAFF. The CDR3 DNA reads TGTGCCTGGAGAAGGTTAGGGAGCACCGAAAGGACTGAAGCTTTCTTT.

The genes are TRBV7-2 and TRBJ2-1; maybe TRBD2 (7 bases). CDR3 length: 13 amino acids. The germline CDR1 and CDR2 sequences are SGHTA and FQGNSA. V was shortened by 6 bases and J by 9 bases, with 15 bases between the two germline ends. In DNA form, the CDR3 reads TGTGCCAGCAGATGGGGGGGCCCGGGTGAGCAGTTCTTC. It specifies CASRWGGPGEQFF.

This clone occurred once. The chain uses TRBV27 and TRBJ1-2; 9 bases map to TRBD1. The J segment lost 8 bases and the V segment lost 3 bases, leaving 4 bases of the junction unmatched. This CDR3 is 13 amino acids long. Germline V gives CDR1 MNHEY, CDR2 SMNVEV (reference sequence). CDR3 nucleotide sequence: TGTGCCAGCAGTTTCATGGGACAGGGAGGCTACACCTTC. Its translation: CASSFMGQGGYTF.

This clone showed up just a few times. The J gene is TRBJ1-3, the V gene TRBV3-1 (or the pseudogene TRBV3-2); D unresolved. Germline assignment: CDR1 LGHDT and CDR2 YNNKEL (reference sequence). This CDR3 contains 12 residues. V shed 5 bases and J shed 9 bases, with 11 bases lying between them. This CDR3 is CASSALLGTIYF. The CDR3 bases are TGTGCCAGCAGCGCCCTCTTGGGCACCATATATTTT.

The V call is TRBV12-3 or TRBV12-4, the J call TRBJ1-1; TRBD1 aligns across 9 bases. The CDR3 covers 13 residues. V shed 4 bases and J 3 bases; nucleotides not matched to a gene: 0. The CDR3 protein is CASSWDRDTEAFF. CDR3 sequence (DNA): TGTGCCAGCAGTTGGGACAGGGACACTGAAGCTTTCTTT.

The chain combines TRBV29-1 with TRBJ1-1; D unresolved. V was cut by 5 bases and J by 2 bases, with 15 bases left in between. CDR3 length equals 14 residues. Germline V lookup: CDR1 SQVTM, CDR2 ANQGSEA. The CDR3 region is CSVYSGASNTEAFF. CDR3 DNA: TGCAGCGTTTATTCGGGCGCCAGTAACACTGAAGCTTTCTTT.

The chain joins TRBV3-1 (or the pseudogene TRBV3-2) to TRBJ2-5; D assignment may be TRBD1 or TRBD2 (5 bases each). The germline V and J ends were trimmed by 1 base and 0 bases, with 12 bases remaining between them. Per germline, CDR1 LGHDT and CDR2 YNNKEL (reference sequence). The CDR3 is 16 residues long. The CDR3 DNA reads TGTGCCAGCAGCCAAGTTGGGGGAAGGGACCAAGAGACCCAGTACTTC. Its translation: CASSQVGGRDQETQYF.

This clone was found once. The genes are TRBV7-6 and TRBJ2-1; possibly TRBD1 or TRBD2 for D (6 bases each). The V gene lost 4 bases and the J gene lost 4 bases, with 17 bases spanning the gap. CDR1 SGHVS and CDR2 FNYEAQ come from the germline V gene. The CDR3 spans 16 residues. Here the CDR3 reads CASSSQGGSGYNEQFF. The CDR3 DNA follows: TGTGCCAGCAGCTCTCAAGGGGGGAGCGGGTACAATGAGCAGTTCTTC.